This TCR beta chain was captured in a study of cytomegalovirus exposure and HLA in healthy donors. Background on the study: The study's early data release held 75 million to 95 million unique TCRs from HLA-typed donors.

Primers included in the PCR were 60 Vbeta and 13 Jbeta primers. Produced via immunoSEQ multiplex PCR; TCRdb's table is partial and in-frame only. This sample has about 100,000 clones, with approximately 68% found just once. This clone was seen only a few times. No antigen is known for it. One junction end disagrees with the germline gene, perhaps due to a read error. Germline V gene lookup returns CDR1 KGHSH and CDR2 LQKENI. There are 13 residues in the CDR3. General study points: A few of the chains that were CMV-associated were confirmed in vitro to be specific for CMV antigens. Across donors, most TCRs were seen rarely, yet some public ones were widespread. Further analysis, carried out later, found HLA-associated TCR beta chains more clonally expanded than equally common other chains.

The TCR comes from a woman under 30 in good health and CMV-seropositive. The V and J genes are TRBV18 and TRBJ2-7; 10 positions agree with TRBD2. The sequencing input was PBMCs. Written as DNA, the CDR3 is TGTGCCAGCTCACCATCCCAGCGGGAGGGCCAAAACTTC. This encodes CASSPSQREGQNF.